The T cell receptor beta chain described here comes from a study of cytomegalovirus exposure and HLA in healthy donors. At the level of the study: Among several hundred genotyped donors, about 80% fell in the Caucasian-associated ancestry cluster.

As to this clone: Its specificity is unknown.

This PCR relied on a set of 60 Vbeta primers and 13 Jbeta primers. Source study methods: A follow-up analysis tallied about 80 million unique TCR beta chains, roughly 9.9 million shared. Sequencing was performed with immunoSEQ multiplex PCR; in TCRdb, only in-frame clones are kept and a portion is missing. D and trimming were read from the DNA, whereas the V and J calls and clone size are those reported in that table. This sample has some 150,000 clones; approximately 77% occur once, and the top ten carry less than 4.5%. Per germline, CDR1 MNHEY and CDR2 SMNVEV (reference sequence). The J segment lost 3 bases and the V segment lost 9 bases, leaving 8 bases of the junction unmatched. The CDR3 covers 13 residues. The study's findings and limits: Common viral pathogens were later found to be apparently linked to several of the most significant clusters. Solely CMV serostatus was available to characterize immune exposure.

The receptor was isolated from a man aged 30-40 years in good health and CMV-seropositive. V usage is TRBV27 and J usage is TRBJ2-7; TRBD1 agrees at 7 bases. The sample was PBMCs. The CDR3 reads CASPSGTDYEQYF. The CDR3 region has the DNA TGTGCCAGTCCTTCCGGGACAGACTACGAGCAGTACTTC.